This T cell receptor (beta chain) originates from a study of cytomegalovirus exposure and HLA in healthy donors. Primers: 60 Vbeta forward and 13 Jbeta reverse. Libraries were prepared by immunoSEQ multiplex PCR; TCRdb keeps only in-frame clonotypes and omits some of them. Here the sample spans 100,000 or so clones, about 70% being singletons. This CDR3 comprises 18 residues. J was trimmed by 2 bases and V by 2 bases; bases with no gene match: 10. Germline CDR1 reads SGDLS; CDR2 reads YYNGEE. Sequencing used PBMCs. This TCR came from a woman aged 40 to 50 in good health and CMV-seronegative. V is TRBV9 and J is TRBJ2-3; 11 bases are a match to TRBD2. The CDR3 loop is CASSVLAGGPGITDTQYF. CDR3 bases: TGTGCCAGCAGCGTGCTAGCGGGGGGACCTGGGATCACAGATACGCAGTATTTT.